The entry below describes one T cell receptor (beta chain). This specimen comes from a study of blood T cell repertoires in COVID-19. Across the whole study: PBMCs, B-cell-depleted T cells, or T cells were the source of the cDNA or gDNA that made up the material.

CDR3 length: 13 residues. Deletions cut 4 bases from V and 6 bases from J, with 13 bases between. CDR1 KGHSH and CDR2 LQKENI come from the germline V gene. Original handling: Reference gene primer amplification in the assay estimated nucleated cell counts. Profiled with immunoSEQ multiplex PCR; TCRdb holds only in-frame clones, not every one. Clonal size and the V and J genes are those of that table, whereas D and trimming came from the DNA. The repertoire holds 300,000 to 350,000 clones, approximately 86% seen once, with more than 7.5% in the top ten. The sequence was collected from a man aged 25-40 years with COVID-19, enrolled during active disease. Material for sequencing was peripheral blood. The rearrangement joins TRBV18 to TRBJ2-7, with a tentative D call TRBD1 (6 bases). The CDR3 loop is CASSQYLGAEQYF. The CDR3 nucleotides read TGTGCCAGCTCACAGTACCTGGGGGCCGAGCAGTACTTC.